Listed below are T cell receptor beta chains from one sample, sequenced in a study of blood T cell repertoires in COVID-19. TCRdb's copy holds only in-frame clones and misses some; the assay was immunoSEQ multiplex PCR. The sample carries about 67,000 clones, 87% recorded once. Source material: peripheral blood. Source of these receptors: a woman of 80 years or more with acute or convalescent COVID-19. CDR3s include the opening cysteine and the closing phenylalanine or tryptophan. D genes are given only for firm matches.

>TRBV24-1|TRBJ1-5|.
TGTGCCACCAGTGGGCGGTCTGGTCAGCCCCAGCATTTT
CATSGRSGQPQHF
>TRBV7-8|TRBJ2-5|.
TGTGCCAGCAGCTTAGGGACAGTGGACGCGGCCCAGTACTTC
CASSLGTVDAAQYF
>TRBV7-2|TRBJ2-2|.
TGTGCCAGCAGCTTAACAGTTGATAGTGGCACCGGGGAGCTGTTTTTT
CASSLTVDSGTGELFF
>TRBV19|TRBJ2-2|TRBD2
TGTGCCAGCCAGACTAGCGGGGTTGGCGGGGAGCTGTTTTTT
CASQTSGVGGELFF
>TRBV15|TRBJ2-5|TRBD2
TGTGCCACCAGCAGAGATCTAGGCGGGGGGGCCGCTGAGACCCAGTACTTC
CATSRDLGGGAAETQYF
>TRBV7-2|TRBJ1-6|.
TGTGCCAGCAGGCCTGGCGGGTCCTATAATTCACCCCTCCACTTT
CASRPGGSYNSPLHF
>TRBV11-1|TRBJ2-3|TRBD1
TGTGCCAGCAGCTTAGGGGACAGATTCACAGATACGCAGTATTTT
CASSLGDRFTDTQYF
>TRBV10-3|TRBJ1-5|TRBD1
TGTGCCATCAGCGGACAGGGCCAGCCCCAGCATTTT
CAISGQGQPQHF
>TRBV5-1|TRBJ2-1|TRBD1
TGCGCCAGCAGCCCCAACTCCGGGACAGGGGCGTTACTGGACAATGAGCAGTTCTTC
CASSPNSGTGALLDNEQFF
>TRBV5-1|TRBJ2-3|TRBD2
TGCGCCAGCAGCTACGGGGGGGCGATCGATACGCAGTATTTT
CASSYGGAIDTQYF
>TRBV6-9|TRBJ2-1|TRBD1
TGTGCCAGCAGTTCACATCTGACAGGGCGCTCCTACAATGAGCAGTTCTTC
CASSSHLTGRSYNEQFF
>TRBV6-5|TRBJ1-1|.
TGTGCCAGCAGGGGCGGAGGGTTAATCACTGAAGCTTTCTTT
CASRGGGLITEAFF
>TRBV6-1|TRBJ2-6|TRBD1
TGTGCCAGCAGTGAAGATTACAGGGGAACTGGGGCCAACGTCCTGACTTTC
CASSEDYRGTGANVLTF
>TRBV30|TRBJ2-1|.
TGTGCCTGGAGTGTACTTTCCGAGCAGTTCTTC
CAWSVLSEQFF
>TRBV13|TRBJ2-3|TRBD2
TGTGCCAGCAGCCCCCCTGGGACTAGCGTTACAGATACGCAGTATTTT
CASSPPGTSVTDTQYF
>TRBV27|TRBJ2-1|.
TGTGCCAGCAGTTCCCGAGATTACAATGAGCAGTTCTTC
CASSSRDYNEQFF
>TRBV18|TRBJ1-6|TRBD1
TGTGCCAGCTCAACAAAGGACAGGGGTTATTCACCCCTCCACTTT
CASSTKDRGYSPLHF
>TRBV5-4|TRBJ2-1|TRBD2
TGTGCCAGCAGCCTCGGAGCGGGAGAGGGTGAGCAGTTCTTC
CASSLGAGEGEQFF
>TRBV11-2|TRBJ1-1|.
TGTGCCAGCAGCTTCGGAACAGTGAACACTGAAGCTTTCTTT
CASSFGTVNTEAFF
>TRBV6-1|TRBJ2-5|TRBD1
TGTGCCAGCAGTGAGACAGGGGGCAGTGGCCAAGAGACCCAGTACTTC
CASSETGGSGQETQYF